The clone carrying this T cell receptor beta chain appeared once. This sample is part of a study of shared T cell receptors in the human thymus. Repertoires were generated with immunoSEQ multiplex PCR, while TCRdb's copy carries only in-frame clones and drops some. The table shows some 700,000 clones, with 88% occurring only once. V gave up 4 bases and J gave up 2 bases; unmatched junction bases: 5. The germline gives CDR1 SGHNT, CDR2 YYREEE (reference sequence). CDR3 length equals 15 residues. These data were also filed under a second study, of human thymus T cells. That work states: Serving as donors were healthy Finnish infants, each of whom was having open corrective surgery for congenital heart defects. Corrective heart surgery yielded the resections from which the thymus tissue came. Seemingly biased V and J gene usage marked thymic and blood repertoires. Reports from related research described highly overlapping thymic repertoires among unrelated individuals.

Source material: thymocytes. The origin of this receptor is a boy under two years old with a congenital heart defect. V and J are TRBV5-4 and TRBJ2-3, with 9 bases matching TRBD1. CDR3: CASSGRDRVTDTQYF. The CDR3 DNA is TGTGCCAGCAGCGGCCGGGACAGGGTCACAGATACGCAGTATTTT.